These T cell receptor beta chains were read from a single sample in a study of sequential checkpoint blockade in melanoma. Profiling relied on immunoSEQ multiplex PCR, and the TCRdb table lists in-frame clones only, not all of them. The table includes 5,600 or so clones, approximately 48% detected once. The source material was CD8+ T cells sorted from blood (inferred from file names), sampled from a patient given nivolumab and ipilimumab in sequence. Receptors originate from a human patient with melanoma. Some clones in this sample may be carry-over from other donors' samples. CDR3s include the opening cysteine and the closing phenylalanine or tryptophan. D genes are given only for firm matches. Expanded clones are given a class, and other clones once, few, many or no size at all.

>NA|TRBJ1-2|few|TRBV7-6
CASRGGSSDYGYTF
TGTGCCAGCAGGGGGGGGTCCTCTGACTATGGCTACACCTTC
>NA|TRBJ2-7|medium-sized|TRBV4-1
CASSQVVQTTYEQYF
TGCGCCAGCAGCCAAGTTGTACAGACCACCTACGAGCAGTACTTC
>TRBD2|TRBJ2-7|many|TRBV29-1
CSVEGLAGAHEQYF
TGCAGCGTTGAAGGGCTAGCGGGGGCCCACGAGCAGTACTTC
>TRBD1|TRBJ1-6|NA|TRBV6-4
CASSDSRTGVSSSYNSPLHF
TGTGCCAGCAGTGACTCTAGGACAGGGGTCTCGAGCTCCTATAATTCACCCCTCCACTTT
>TRBD1|TRBJ2-7|NA|TRBV27
CASSINGDRSSYEQYF
TGTGCCAGCAGCATAAACGGGGACAGAAGCTCCTACGAGCAGTACTTC
>TRBD2|TRBJ2-7|NA|TRBV29-1
CSVENTGGYEQYF
TGCAGCGTTGAAAATACGGGGGGGTACGAGCAGTACTTC
>NA|TRBJ1-1|few|TRBV11-2
CASSLSTAVNTEAFF
TGTGCCAGCAGCTTATCGACAGCCGTGAACACTGAAGCTTTCTTT
>TRBD1|TRBJ1-1|NA|TRBV7-2
CASSWGTAEAFF
TGTGCCAGCAGCTGGGGGACAGCTGAAGCTTTCTTT
>TRBD1|TRBJ2-3|NA|TRBV7-9
CASSPGTGVSTDTQYF
TGTGCCAGCAGTCCTGGGACAGGGGTTAGCACAGATACGCAGTATTTT
>TRBD1|TRBJ1-3|NA|TRBV19
CAALARGHSGNTIYF
TGTGCCGCGCTGGCAAGGGGGCACTCTGGAAACACCATATATTTT
>NA|TRBJ2-7|few|TRBV2
CASSEADYPPYEQYF
TGTGCCAGCAGTGAAGCGGACTACCCGCCCTACGAGCAGTACTTC
>NA|TRBJ1-2|NA|TRBV7-2
CASTVPQIYGYTF
TGTGCCAGCACCGTCCCGCAGATCTATGGCTACACCTTC
>NA|TRBJ2-7|few|TRBV4-3
CASSQDLRGRAAYEQYF
TGCGCCAGCAGCCAAGATCTACGGGGTAGGGCGGCCTACGAGCAGTACTTC
>TRBD1|TRBJ1-5|NA|TRBV27
CASSLGNNDRGPAQPQHF
TGTGCCAGCAGTTTAGGAAATAATGACAGGGGGCCCGCTCAGCCCCAGCATTTT
>NA|TRBJ1-2|NA|TRBV4-1
CASSPGRGYYGYTF
TGCGCCAGCAGCCCCGGAAGGGGCTACTATGGCTACACCTTC
>NA|TRBJ2-7|few|TRBV15
CATSRDRSYEQYF
TGTGCCACCAGCAGAGATCGGAGTTACGAGCAGTACTTC
>NA|TRBJ1-2|NA|TRBV27
CATAGGSNYGYTF
TGTGCCACCGCCGGGGGGAGTAACTATGGCTACACCTTC
>TRBD1|TRBJ2-1|NA|TRBV6-4
CASSDSGTGVGEQFF
TGTGCCAGCAGTGACTCCGGGACAGGGGTTGGTGAGCAGTTCTTC
>TRBD1|TRBJ1-6|NA|TRBV7-6
CASSLAGGHSPLHF
TGTGCCAGCAGCTTAGCAGGGGGCCATTCACCCCTCCACTTT
>NA|TRBJ2-7|NA|TRBV15
CATSRDPQGDKYEQYF
TGTGCCACCAGCAGAGATCCACAGGGTGACAAATACGAGCAGTACTTC
>NA|TRBJ1-3|NA|TRBV11-2
CASSLFSTASGNTIYF
TGTGCCAGCAGCTTATTTTCGACAGCCTCTGGAAACACCATATATTTT
>NA|TRBJ2-7|NA|TRBV5-6
CASSLSAGYEQYF
TGTGCCAGCAGCTTGTCGGCAGGCTACGAGCAGTACTTC
>TRBD1|TRBJ2-7|few|TRBV10-3
CASQGTGSYEQYF
TGTGCCAGCCAGGGGACAGGGTCCTACGAGCAGTACTTC
>TRBD1|TRBJ1-1|NA|TRBV6-6
CASSYPGQGYEAFF
TGTGCCAGCAGTTATCCAGGACAGGGCTATGAAGCTTTCTTT
>NA|TRBJ2-7|once|TRBV9
CASSVGGVADSYEQYF
TGTGCCAGCAGCGTAGGGGGAGTAGCGGACTCCTACGAGCAGTACTTC
>NA|TRBJ2-7|NA|TRBV5-5
CASSQDRETYEQYF
TGCGCCAGCAGCCAAGACCGGGAGACCTACGAGCAGTACTTC
>TRBD2|TRBJ2-7|NA|TRBV6-6
CASNWGGPSYEQYF
TGTGCCAGCAATTGGGGGGGACCCTCCTACGAGCAGTACTTC
>NA|TRBJ2-7|few|TRBV9
CASSGHLYEQYF
TGTGCCAGCAGCGGACACCTCTACGAGCAGTACTTC
>TRBD1|TRBJ2-7|NA|TRBV2
CASSLGTGFYEQYF
TGTGCCAGCAGCCTTGGGACAGGTTTCTACGAGCAGTACTTC
>TRBD2|TRBJ2-7|NA|TRBV14
CASSQASGVNYEQYF
TGTGCCAGCAGCCAAGCCAGCGGGGTTAACTACGAGCAGTACTTC
>TRBD1|TRBJ1-1|NA|TRBV4-3
CASSQDFDRAKDTEAFF
TGCGCCAGCAGCCAAGATTTTGACAGGGCGAAGGACACTGAAGCTTTCTTT
>TRBD1|TRBJ2-7|NA|TRBV7-9
CASSAGTVSYEQYF
TGTGCCAGCAGCGCCGGGACAGTCTCCTACGAGCAGTACTTC
>NA|TRBJ1-4|NA|TRBV7-6
CASSPGDLNEKLFF
TGTGCCAGCAGCCCGGGAGACTTGAACGAAAAACTGTTTTTT
>TRBD2|TRBJ2-1|few|TRBV4-3
CASSQARDYDYNEQFF
TGCGCCAGCAGCCAAGCAAGGGACTATGACTACAATGAGCAGTTCTTC
>TRBD1|TRBJ2-7|NA|TRBV5-1
CASSSTGVGSEQYF
TGCGCCAGCAGCTCAACAGGGGTGGGGAGCGAGCAGTACTTC
>NA|TRBJ2-7|NA|TRBV27
CASSLYGGLVYEQYF
TGTGCCAGCAGTTTATACGGCGGGTTAGTATACGAGCAGTACTTC
>TRBD1|TRBJ1-2|NA|TRBV19
CASSPGTGLLSYGYTF
TGTGCCAGTAGTCCCGGGACAGGCCTCCTCTCATATGGCTACACCTTC
>TRBD1|TRBJ2-7|few|TRBV11-2
CASSLGQGASYEQYF
TGTGCCAGCAGCTTGGGACAGGGGGCTTCCTACGAGCAGTACTTC
>TRBD1|TRBJ2-7|NA|TRBV5-6
CASSPEPTGGDYEQYF
TGTGCCAGCAGCCCCGAACCGACAGGGGGCGACTACGAGCAGTACTTC
>NA|TRBJ2-3|NA|TRBV6-1
CASSEGVAQNTQYF
TGTGCCAGCAGTGAGGGAGTAGCACAGAATACGCAGTATTTT
>TRBD1|TRBJ2-7|NA|TRBV7-9
CASSFPLGQGTYEQYF
TGTGCCAGCAGCTTTCCACTGGGACAGGGGACCTACGAGCAGTACTTC
>NA|TRBJ1-2|NA|TRBV7-9
CASSLAEQGYYGYTF
TGTGCCAGCAGCTTAGCGGAACAGGGCTACTATGGCTACACCTTC
>TRBD1|TRBJ1-5|NA|TRBV7-8
CASSLGPREDRGNQPQHF
TGTGCCAGCAGCTTAGGACCCAGAGAAGACAGGGGGAATCAGCCCCAGCATTTT
>NA|TRBJ1-2|few|TRBV27
CASSPIVNYGYTF
TGTGCCAGCAGTCCAATAGTTAACTATGGCTACACCTTC
>TRBD1|TRBJ2-7|NA|TRBV7-2
CASSPGTGSSYEQYF
TGTGCCAGCAGCCCCGGGACAGGGAGCTCCTACGAGCAGTACTTC
>NA|TRBJ1-1|NA|TRBV5-6
CASSSREGGGGWSTEAFF
TGTGCCAGCAGCTCGAGAGAGGGCGGTGGGGGGTGGAGCACTGAAGCTTTCTTT
>NA|TRBJ1-1|few|TRBV4-2
CASSSLGTGTEAFF
TGTGCCAGCAGCTCTCTGGGCACAGGGACTGAAGCTTTCTTT
>NA|TRBJ1-2|few|TRBV10-3
CAISDGELGGYTF
TGTGCCATCAGTGACGGAGAATTAGGAGGCTACACCTTC
>NA|TRBJ1-2|medium-sized|TRBV28
CASSLLAGERGFNYGYTF
TGTGCCAGCAGTCTTTTAGCAGGGGAGAGGGGGTTTAACTATGGCTACACCTTC
>TRBD1|TRBJ2-7|few|TRBV7-6
CASSDRTGRLDEQYF
TGTGCCAGCAGCGACCGGACAGGGAGACTCGACGAGCAGTACTTC